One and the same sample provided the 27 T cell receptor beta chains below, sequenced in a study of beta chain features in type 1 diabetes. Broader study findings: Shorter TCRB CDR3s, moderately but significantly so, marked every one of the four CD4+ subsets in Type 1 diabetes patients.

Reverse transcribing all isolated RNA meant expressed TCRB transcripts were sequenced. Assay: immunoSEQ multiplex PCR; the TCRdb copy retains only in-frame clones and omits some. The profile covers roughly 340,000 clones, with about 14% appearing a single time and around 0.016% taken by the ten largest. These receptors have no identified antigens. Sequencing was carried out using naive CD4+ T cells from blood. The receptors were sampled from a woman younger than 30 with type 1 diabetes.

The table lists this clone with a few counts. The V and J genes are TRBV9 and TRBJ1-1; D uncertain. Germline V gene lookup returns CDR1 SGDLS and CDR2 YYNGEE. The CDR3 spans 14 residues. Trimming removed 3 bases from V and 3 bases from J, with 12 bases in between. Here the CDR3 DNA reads TGTGCCAGCAGCGCCCGAGGATGGGACACTGAAGCTTTCTTT. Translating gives CASSARGWDTEAFF.

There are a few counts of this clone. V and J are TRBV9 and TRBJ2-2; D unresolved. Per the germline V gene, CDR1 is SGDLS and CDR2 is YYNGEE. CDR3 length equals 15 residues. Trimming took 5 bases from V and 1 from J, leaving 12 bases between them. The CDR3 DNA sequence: TGTGCCAGCAGGCTAGGCCTGGGGAACACCGGGGAGCTGTTTTTT. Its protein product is CASRLGLGNTGELFF. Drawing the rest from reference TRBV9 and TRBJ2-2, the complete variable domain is DSGVTQTPKHLITATGQRVTLRCSPRSGDLSVYWYQQSLDQGLQFLIQYYNGEERAKGNILERFSAQQFPDLHSELNLSSLELGDSALYFCASRLGLGNTGELFFGEGSRLTVL.

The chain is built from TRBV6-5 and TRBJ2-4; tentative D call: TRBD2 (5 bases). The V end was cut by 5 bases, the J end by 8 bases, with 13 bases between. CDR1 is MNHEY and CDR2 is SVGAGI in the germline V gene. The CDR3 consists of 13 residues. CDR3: CASSMAGGDIQYF. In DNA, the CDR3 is TGTGCCAGCAGTATGGCAGGAGGAGACATTCAGTACTTC.

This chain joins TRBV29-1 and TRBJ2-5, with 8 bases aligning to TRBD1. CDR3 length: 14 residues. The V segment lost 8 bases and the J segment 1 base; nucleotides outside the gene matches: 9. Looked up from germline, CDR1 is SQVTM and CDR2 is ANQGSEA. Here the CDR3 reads CSSQGASGQETQYF. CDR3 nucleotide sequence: TGCAGCTCTCAGGGGGCGAGTGGCCAAGAGACCCAGTACTTC.

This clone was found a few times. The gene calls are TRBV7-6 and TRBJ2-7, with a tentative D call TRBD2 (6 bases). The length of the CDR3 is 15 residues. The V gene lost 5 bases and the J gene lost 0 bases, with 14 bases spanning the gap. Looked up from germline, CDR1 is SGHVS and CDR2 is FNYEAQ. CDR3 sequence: CASSVSGFSSYEQYF. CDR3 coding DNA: TGTGCCAGCAGCGTTAGCGGCTTCAGCTCCTACGAGCAGTACTTC.

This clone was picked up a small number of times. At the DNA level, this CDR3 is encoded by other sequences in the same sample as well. CDR3 region: CASSPGTSGSYEQYF. The CDR3 nucleotides are TGTGCCAGCAGCCCCGGGACTAGCGGGAGTTACGAGCAGTACTTC. The V and J genes are TRBV28 and TRBJ2-7; 14 positions agree with TRBD2. Germline V lookup: CDR1 MDHEN, CDR2 SYDVKM. V was pared by 6 bases and J by 4 bases, with 5 bases of the junction left unmatched. The length of the CDR3 is 15 residues.

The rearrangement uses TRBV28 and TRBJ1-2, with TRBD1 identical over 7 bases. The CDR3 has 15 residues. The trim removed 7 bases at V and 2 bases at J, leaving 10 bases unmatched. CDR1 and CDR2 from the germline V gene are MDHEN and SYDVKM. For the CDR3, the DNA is TGTGCCAGCACCATGGGCAGGGGGGTAAACTATGGCTACACCTTC. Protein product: CASTMGRGVNYGYTF.

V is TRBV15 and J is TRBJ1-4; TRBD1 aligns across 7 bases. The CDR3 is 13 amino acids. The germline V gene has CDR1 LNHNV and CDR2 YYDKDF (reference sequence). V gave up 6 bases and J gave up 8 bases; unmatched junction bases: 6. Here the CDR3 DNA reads TGTGCCACCAGTCACAGGGGTGGAGAAAAACTGTTTTTT. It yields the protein CATSHRGGEKLFF.

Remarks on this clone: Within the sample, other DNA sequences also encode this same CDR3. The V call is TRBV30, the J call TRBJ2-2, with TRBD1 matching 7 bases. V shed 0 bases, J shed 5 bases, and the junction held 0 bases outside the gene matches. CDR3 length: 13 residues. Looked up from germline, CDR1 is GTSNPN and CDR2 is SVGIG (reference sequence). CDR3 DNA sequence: TGTGCCTGGAGTGTACAGGGGACCGGGGAGCTGTTTTTT. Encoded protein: CAWSVQGTGELFF.

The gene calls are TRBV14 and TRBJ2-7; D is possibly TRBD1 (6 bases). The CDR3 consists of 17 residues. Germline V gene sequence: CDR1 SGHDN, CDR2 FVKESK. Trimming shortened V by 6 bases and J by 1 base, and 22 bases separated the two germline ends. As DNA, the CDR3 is TGTGCCAGCAGGTCCTTACCGACAGGACTCGCTTCCTACGAGCAGTACGTC. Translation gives CASRSLPTGLASYEQYV.

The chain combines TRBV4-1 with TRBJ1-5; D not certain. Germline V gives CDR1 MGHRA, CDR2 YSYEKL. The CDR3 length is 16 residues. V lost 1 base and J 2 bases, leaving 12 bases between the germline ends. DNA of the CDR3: TGCGCCAGCAGCCAAGTCCGAGGTCCGGGCAATCAGCCCCAGCATTTT. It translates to CASSQVRGPGNQPQHF.

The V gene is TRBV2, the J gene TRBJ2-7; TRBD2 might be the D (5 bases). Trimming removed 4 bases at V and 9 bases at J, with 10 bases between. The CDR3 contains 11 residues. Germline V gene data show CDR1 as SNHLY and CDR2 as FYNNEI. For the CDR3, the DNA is TGTGCCAGCAGTGTGGGCCGGGGGCAGTACTTC. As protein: CASSVGRGQYF.

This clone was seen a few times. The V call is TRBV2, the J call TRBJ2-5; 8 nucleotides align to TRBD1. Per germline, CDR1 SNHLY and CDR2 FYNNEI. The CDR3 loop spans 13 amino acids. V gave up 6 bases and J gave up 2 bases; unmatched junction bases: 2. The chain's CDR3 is CASRQGVQETQYF. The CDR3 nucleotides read TGTGCCAGCAGACAGGGGGTGCAAGAGACCCAGTACTTC. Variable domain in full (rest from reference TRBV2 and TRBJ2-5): EPEVTQTPSHQVTQMGQEVILRCVPISNHLYFYWYRQILGQKVEFLVSFYNNEISEKSEIFDDQFSVERPDGSNFTLKIRSTKLEDSAMYFCASRQGVQETQYFGPGTRLLVL.

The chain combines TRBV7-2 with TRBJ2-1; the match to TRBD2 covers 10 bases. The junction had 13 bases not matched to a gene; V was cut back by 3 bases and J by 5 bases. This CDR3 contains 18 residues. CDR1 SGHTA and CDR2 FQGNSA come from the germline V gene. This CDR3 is CASSFQHSGRTVHNEQFF. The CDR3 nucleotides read TGTGCCAGCAGCTTCCAGCATAGCGGGAGGACGGTACACAATGAGCAGTTCTTC.

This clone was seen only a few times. CDR3 protein: CASSGGLGWPDEQFF. CDR3 bases: TGTGCCAGCAGCGGAGGACTAGGATGGCCTGATGAGCAGTTCTTC. The V call is TRBV9, the J call TRBJ2-1; 7 bases are a match to TRBD2. Germline trimming cut 3 bases from V and 8 bases from J; bases unmatched to any gene: 11. CDR1 is SGDLS and CDR2 is YYNGEE in the germline V gene. CDR3 length: 15 amino acids.

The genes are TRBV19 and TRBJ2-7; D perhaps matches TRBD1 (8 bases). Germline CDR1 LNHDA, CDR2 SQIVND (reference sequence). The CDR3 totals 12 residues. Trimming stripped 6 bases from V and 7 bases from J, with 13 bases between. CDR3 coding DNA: TGTGCCAGTAGCGACAGGGGAGGGGAGCAGTACGTC. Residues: CASSDRGGEQYV.

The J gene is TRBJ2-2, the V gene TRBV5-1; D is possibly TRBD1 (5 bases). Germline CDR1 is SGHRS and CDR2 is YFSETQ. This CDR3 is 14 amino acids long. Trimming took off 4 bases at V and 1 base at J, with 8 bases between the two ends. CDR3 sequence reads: CASSPRGNTGELFF. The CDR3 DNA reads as TGCGCCAGCAGCCCTAGGGGGAACACCGGGGAGCTGTTTTTT.

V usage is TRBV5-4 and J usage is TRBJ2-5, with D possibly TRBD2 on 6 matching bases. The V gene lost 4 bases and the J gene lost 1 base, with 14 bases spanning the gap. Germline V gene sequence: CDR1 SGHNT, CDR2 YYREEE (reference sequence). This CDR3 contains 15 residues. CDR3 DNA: TGTGCCAGCAGCCAAAATAGCGGAATCCAAGAGACCCAGTACTTC. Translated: CASSQNSGIQETQYF.

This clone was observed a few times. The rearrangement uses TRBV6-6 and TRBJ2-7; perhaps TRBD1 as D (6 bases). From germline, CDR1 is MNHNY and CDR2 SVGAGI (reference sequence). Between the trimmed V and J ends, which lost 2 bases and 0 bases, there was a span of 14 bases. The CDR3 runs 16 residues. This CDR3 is CASSYGAGAFSYEQYF. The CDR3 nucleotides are TGTGCCAGCAGTTACGGGGCAGGGGCTTTCTCCTACGAGCAGTACTTC.

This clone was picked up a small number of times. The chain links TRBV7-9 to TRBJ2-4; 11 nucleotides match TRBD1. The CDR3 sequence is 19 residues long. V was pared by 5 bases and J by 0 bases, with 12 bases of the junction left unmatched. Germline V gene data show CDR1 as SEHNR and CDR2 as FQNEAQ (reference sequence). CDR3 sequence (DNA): TGTGCCAGCAGCGTACCTACGGGACAGGGGGGACCAGCCAAAAACATTCAGTACTTC. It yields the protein CASSVPTGQGGPAKNIQYF.

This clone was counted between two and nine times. In DNA, the CDR3 is TGCGCCAGTGGCGGGGTAGAGAATGGTGAGCAGTTCTTC. Its translation: CASGGVENGEQFF. This chain joins TRBV5-1 and TRBJ2-1, with a tentative D call TRBD2 (6 bases). Trimming left V 8 bases short and J 9 bases short, with 18 bases between. Germline CDR1 reads SGHRS; CDR2 reads YFSETQ. The CDR3 contains 13 residues.

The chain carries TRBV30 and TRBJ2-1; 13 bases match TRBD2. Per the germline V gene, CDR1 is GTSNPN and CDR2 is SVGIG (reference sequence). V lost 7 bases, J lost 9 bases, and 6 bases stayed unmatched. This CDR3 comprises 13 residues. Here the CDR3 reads CASRLAGGGEQFF. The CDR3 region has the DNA TGTGCCTCCCGACTAGCGGGAGGAGGTGAGCAGTTCTTC.

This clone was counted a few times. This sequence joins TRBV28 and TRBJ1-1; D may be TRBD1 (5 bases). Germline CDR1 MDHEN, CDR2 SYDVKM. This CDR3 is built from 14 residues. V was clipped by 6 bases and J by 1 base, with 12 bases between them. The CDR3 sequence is CASSETGPNTEAFF. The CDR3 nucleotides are TGTGCCAGCAGCGAAACAGGCCCGAACACTGAAGCTTTCTTT. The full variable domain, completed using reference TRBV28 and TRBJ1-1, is DVKVTQSSRYLVKRTGEKVFLECVQDMDHENMFWYRQDPGLGLRLIYFSYDVKMKEKGDIPEGYSVSREKKERFSLILESASTNQTSMYLCASSETGPNTEAFFGQGTRLTVV.

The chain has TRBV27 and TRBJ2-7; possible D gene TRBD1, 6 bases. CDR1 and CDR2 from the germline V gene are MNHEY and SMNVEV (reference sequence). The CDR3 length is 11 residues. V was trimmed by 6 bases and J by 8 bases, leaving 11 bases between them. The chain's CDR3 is CASSTWDKQYF. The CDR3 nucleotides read TGTGCCAGCAGCACCTGGGACAAGCAGTACTTC.

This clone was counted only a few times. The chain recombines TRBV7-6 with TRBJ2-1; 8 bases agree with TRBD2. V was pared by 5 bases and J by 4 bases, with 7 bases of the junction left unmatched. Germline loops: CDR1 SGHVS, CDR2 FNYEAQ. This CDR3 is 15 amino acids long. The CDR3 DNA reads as TGTGCCAGCAGCACCACTAGCGGAAGATACAATGAGCAGTTCTTC. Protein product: CASSTTSGRYNEQFF. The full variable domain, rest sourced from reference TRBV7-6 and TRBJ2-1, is GAGVSQSPRYKVTKRGQDVALRCDPISGHVSLYWYRQALGQGPEFLTYFNYEAQQDKSGLPNDRFSAERPEGSISTLTIQRTEQRDSAMYRCASSTTSGRYNEQFFGPGTRLTVL.

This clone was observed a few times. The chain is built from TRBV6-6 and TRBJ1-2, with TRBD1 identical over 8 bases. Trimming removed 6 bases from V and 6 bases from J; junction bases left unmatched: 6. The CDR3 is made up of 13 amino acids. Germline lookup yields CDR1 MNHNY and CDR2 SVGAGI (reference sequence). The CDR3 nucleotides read TGTGCCAGCAGGACCTCAGGGGGCGATGGCTACACCTTC. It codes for CASRTSGGDGYTF.

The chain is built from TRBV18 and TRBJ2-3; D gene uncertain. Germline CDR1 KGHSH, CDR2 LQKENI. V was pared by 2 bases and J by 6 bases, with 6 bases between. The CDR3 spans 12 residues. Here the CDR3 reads CASSPNSDTQYF. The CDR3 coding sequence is TGTGCCAGCTCACCAAATTCTGATACGCAGTATTTT.